This record covers a single T cell receptor beta chain. The data are from a study of T cell repertoires in cytomegalovirus infection. The germline CDR1 and CDR2 sequences are SGDLS and YYNGEE. The CDR3 loop spans 17 amino acids. Unmatched junction bases numbered 8, after V lost 3 bases and J lost 2 bases. TCRdb processed the reads anew with MiXCR; each CDR3 protein has one entry. This table holds under 600,000 distinct CDR3 sequences, 16% found once. Input material: CD8+ T cells from PBMCs. The TCR comes from a human donor in good health (CMV status not recorded). Some clones in this sample may be carry-over from other donors' samples. The gene calls are TRBV9 and TRBJ2-1; 10 nucleotides line up with TRBD2. The CDR3 is CASSGSSLAGAYNEQFF. DNA of the CDR3: TGTGCCAGCAGCGGATCTTCCCTAGCGGGGGCCTACAATGAGCAGTTCTTC.